The rows below give T cell receptor beta chains drawn from one sample of a study of cytomegalovirus exposure and HLA in healthy donors. Assay used: immunoSEQ multiplex PCR; TCRdb lists only in-frame clones, some missing. The sample consists of tens of thousands of clones, over 80% of them appearing once. Sequenced input: PBMCs. The receptors shown here come from a man between 18 and 35 years old in good health and CMV-seronegative. The CDR3 runs from the conserved cysteine through the conserved F or W. D genes are given only for firm matches. The size of a clone is reported for some rows only, either as once, few or many, or as a class for expanded clones.

J gene | D gene | V gene | clone size | CDR3 DNA | CDR3 protein
TRBJ2-1 | . | TRBV4-2 | . | TGTGCCAGCAGCCAAGAGGTGGCTAGGCAGTTCTTC | CASSQEVARQFF
TRBJ2-7 | . | TRBV29-1 | . | TGCAGCGTAGCCGGGGTTCACGAGCAGTACTTC | CSVAGVHEQYF
TRBJ2-7 | TRBD2 | TRBV6-5 | . | TGTGCCAGCAGTTATGCGGGGGGTGCCTCCTACGAGCAGTACTTC | CASSYAGGASYEQYF
TRBJ2-6 | . | TRBV27 | . | TGTGCCAGCAGTGACCTACCAGGGGATGGGGCCAACGTCCTGACTTTC | CASSDLPGDGANVLTF
TRBJ2-5 | . | TRBV7-2 | . | TGTGCCAGCAGCTCCGGCAAGGGCGGAGGATGGGAGACCCAGTACTTC | CASSSGKGGGWETQYF
TRBJ2-1 | . | TRBV30 | medium-sized | TGTGCCGGATATAGCCCAACCTACAATGAGCAGTTCTTC | CAGYSPTYNEQFF
TRBJ1-1 | . | TRBV6-5 | . | TGTGCCAGCAATAACAGGGTCTTGACTGAAGCTTTCTTT | CASNNRVLTEAFF
TRBJ1-3 | . | TRBV28 | . | TGTGCCAGCAGCCCCCGAGAGGGCTCTGGAAACACCATATATTTT | CASSPREGSGNTIYF
TRBJ2-7 | . | TRBV28 | few | TGTGCCAGCAACAAGGCAGGGGCCTACGAGCAGTACTTC | CASNKAGAYEQYF
TRBJ1-2 | . | TRBV10-3 | . | TGTGCCATCAGTGGGCAGGGGAACTATGGCTACACCTTC | CAISGQGNYGYTF
TRBJ2-7 | . | TRBV28 | . | TGTGCCAGCAGTTCCCCCACGGGGGTTGGCGAGCAGTACTTC | CASSSPTGVGEQYF
TRBJ1-1 | . | TRBV30 | . | TGTGCCTGGGGGCCACGGGATTTCTATGGTGAAGCTTTCTTT | CAWGPRDFYGEAFF
TRBJ2-7 | . | TRBV7-9 | once | TGTGCCAGCAGCCTACTACAGGGCTACGAGCAGTACTTC | CASSLLQGYEQYF
TRBJ2-3 | . | TRBV9 | . | TGTGCCAGCAGCGTAGCAGGGTCCACAGATACGCAGTATTTT | CASSVAGSTDTQYF
TRBJ1-1 | . | TRBV6-5 | . | TGTGCCAGCAGTCGGGGTAACACTGAAGCTTTCTTT | CASSRGNTEAFF
TRBJ2-7 | TRBD2 | TRBV30 | . | TGTGCCTGGAGGTCCAGCGGGAGCTCCTACGAGCAGTACTTC | CAWRSSGSSYEQYF
TRBJ2-7 | . | TRBV9 | . | TGTGCCAGCAGCCCCCAGGGGACGCCATCCTACGAGCAGTACTTC | CASSPQGTPSYEQYF